This entry concerns a single TCR beta chain. The CDR3 covers 16 residues. CDR1 is LGHNA, CDR2 YNFKEQ, per germline. The ends were cut back, 3 bases at V and 3 bases at J, with 15 bases in the middle. This sample stems from a study of blood T cell repertoires in COVID-19. Study-wide background: Samples came from the United States, Italy and Spain, spanning acute and convalescent COVID-19. Sources were T cells, B-cell-depleted T cells, or PBMCs; the material itself was cDNA or gDNA.

In the original analysis: Estimation of nucleated cell counts relied on the amplification of reference gene primers. Profiled with immunoSEQ multiplex PCR; TCRdb holds only in-frame clones, not every one. V and J calls plus clone size are reproduced from that table; the DNA served to infer D and trimming. The repertoire holds under 250,000 clones, with about nine tenths as singletons. The clonotype was recovered from a man in his 60s with acute or convalescent COVID-19. The source material was peripheral blood. The rearrangement joins TRBV4-2 to TRBJ1-3; D remains unclear. The CDR3 reads CASSHPSRLGGNTIYF. The CDR3 DNA reads TGTGCCAGCAGCCACCCCTCCAGGCTGGGTGGAAACACCATATATTTT.